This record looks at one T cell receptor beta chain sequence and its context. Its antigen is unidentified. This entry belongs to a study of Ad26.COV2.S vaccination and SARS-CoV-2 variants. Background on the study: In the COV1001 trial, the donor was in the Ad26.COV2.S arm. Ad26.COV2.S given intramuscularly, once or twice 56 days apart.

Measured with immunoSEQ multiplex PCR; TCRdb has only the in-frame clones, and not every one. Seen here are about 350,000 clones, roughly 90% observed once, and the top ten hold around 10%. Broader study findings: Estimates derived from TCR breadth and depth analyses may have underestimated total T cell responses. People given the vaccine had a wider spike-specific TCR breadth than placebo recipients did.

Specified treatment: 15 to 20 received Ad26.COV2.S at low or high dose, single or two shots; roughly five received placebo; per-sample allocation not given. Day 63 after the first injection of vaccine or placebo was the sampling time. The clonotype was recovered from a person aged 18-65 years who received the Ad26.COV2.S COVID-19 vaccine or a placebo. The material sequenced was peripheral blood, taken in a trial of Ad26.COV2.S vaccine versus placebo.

The CDR3 is CATSDLQYNEQFF. The CDR3 DNA is TGTGCCACCAGCGACCTACAATACAATGAGCAGTTCTTC. The chain combines TRBV24-1 with TRBJ2-1; D call uncertain. V dropped 7 bases and J dropped 4 bases, with 10 bases sitting between them. The CDR3 sequence is 13 residues long. Per germline, CDR1 KGHDR and CDR2 SFDVKD.